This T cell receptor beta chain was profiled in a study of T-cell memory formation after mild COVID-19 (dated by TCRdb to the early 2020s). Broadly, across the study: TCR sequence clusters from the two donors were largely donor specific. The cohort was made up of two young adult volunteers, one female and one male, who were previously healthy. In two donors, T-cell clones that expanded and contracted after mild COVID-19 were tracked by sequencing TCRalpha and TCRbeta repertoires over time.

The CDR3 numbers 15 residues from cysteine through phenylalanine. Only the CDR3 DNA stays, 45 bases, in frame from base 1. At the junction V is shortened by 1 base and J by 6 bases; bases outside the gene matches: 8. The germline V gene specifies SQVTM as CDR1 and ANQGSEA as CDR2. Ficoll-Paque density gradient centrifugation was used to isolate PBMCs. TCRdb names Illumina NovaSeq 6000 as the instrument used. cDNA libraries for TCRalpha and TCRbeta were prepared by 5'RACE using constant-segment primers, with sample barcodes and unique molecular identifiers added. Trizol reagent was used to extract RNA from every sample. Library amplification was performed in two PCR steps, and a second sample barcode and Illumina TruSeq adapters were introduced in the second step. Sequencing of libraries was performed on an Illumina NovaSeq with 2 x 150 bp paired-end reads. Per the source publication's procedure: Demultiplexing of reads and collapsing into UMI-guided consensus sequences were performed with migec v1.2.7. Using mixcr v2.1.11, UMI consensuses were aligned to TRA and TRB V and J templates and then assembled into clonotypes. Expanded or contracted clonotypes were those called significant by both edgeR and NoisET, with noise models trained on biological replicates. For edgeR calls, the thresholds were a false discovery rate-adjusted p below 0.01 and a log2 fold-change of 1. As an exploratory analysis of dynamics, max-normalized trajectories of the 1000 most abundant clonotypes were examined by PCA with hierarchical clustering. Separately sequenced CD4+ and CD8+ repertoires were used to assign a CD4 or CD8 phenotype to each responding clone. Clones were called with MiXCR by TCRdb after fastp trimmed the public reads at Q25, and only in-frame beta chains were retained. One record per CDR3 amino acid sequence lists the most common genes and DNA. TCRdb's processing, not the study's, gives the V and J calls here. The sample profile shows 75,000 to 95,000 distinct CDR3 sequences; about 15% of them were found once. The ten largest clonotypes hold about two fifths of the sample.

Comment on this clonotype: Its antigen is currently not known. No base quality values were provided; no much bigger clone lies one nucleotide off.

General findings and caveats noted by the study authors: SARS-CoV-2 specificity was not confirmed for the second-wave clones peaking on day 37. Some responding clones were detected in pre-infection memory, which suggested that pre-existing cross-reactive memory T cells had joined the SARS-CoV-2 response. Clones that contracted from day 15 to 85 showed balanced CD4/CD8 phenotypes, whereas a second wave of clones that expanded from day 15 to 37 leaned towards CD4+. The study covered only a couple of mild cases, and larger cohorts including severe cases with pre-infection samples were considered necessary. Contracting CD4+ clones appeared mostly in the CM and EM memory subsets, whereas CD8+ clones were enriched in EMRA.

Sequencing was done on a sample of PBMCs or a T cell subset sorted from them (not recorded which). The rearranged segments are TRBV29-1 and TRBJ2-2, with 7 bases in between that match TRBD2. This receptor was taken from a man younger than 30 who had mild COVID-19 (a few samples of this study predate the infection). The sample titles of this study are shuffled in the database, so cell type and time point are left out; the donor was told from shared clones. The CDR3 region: CSVEAPRGTSGELFF. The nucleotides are TGCAGCGTTGAAGCACCGCGGGGGACCTCCGGGGAGCTGTTTTTT.